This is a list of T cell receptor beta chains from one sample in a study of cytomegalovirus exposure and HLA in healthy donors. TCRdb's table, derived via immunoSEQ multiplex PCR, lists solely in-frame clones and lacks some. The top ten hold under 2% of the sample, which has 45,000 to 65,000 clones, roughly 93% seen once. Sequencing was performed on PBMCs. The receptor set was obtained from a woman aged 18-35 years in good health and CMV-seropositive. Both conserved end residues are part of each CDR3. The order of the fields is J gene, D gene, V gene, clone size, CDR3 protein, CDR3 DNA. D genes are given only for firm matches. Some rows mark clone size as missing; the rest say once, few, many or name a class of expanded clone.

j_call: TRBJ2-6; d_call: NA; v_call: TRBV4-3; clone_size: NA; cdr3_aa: CASSQDSAVASSGANVLTF; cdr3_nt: TGCGCCAGCAGCCAAGATAGCGCAGTTGCTAGCTCTGGGGCCAACGTCCTGACTTTC
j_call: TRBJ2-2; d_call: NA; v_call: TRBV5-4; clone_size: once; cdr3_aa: CASSVRGRGELFF; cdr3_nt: TGTGCCAGCAGCGTTAGAGGGCGGGGGGAGCTGTTTTTT
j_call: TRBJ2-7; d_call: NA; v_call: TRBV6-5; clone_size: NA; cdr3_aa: CASTTGARGYEQYF; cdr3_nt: TGTGCCAGCACCACAGGTGCCAGGGGATACGAGCAGTACTTC
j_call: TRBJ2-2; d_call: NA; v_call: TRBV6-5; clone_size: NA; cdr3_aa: CASSYFSPGELFF; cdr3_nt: TGTGCCAGCAGTTACTTTAGCCCCGGGGAGCTGTTTTTT
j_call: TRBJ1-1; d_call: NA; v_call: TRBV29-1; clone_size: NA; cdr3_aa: CSVRSGAHTEAFF; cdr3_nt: TGCAGCGTTAGGTCAGGGGCCCACACTGAAGCTTTCTTT
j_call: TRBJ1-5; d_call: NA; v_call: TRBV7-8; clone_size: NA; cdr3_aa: CASSIAGSLVQPQHF; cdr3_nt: TGTGCCAGCAGCATCGCAGGCTCCCTCGTTCAGCCCCAGCATTTT
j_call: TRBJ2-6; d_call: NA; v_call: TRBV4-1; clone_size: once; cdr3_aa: CASSQDWARQLPGANVLTF; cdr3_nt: TGCGCCAGCAGCCAAGATTGGGCCAGGCAGCTTCCTGGGGCCAACGTCCTGACTTTC
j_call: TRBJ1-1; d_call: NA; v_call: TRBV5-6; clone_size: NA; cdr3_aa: CASSRGRGGTEAFF; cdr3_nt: TGTGCCAGCAGCCGGGGACGGGGAGGGACTGAAGCTTTCTTT
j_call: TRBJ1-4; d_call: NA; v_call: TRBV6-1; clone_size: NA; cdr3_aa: CASSESPQGYNEKLFF; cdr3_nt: TGTGCCAGCAGTGAATCCCCACAGGGATATAATGAAAAACTGTTTTTT
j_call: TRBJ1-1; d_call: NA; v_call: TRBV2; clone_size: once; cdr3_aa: CASSEGMNTEAFF; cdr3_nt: TGTGCCAGCAGTGAGGGCATGAACACTGAAGCTTTCTTT
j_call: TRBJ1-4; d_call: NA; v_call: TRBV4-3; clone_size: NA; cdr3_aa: CASSQEGTRSGEKLFF; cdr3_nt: TGCGCCAGCAGCCAAGAAGGGACACGCTCCGGGGAAAAACTGTTTTTT
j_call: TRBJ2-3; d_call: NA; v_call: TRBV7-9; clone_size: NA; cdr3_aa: CASSLLQGGTDTQYF; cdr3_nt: TGTGCCAGCAGCTTATTACAGGGTGGCACAGATACGCAGTATTTT
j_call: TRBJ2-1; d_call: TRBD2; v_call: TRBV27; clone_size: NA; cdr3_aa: CASSRPSSGVKFF; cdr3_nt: TGTGCCAGCAGTCGCCCTTCTAGCGGGGTAAAGTTCTTC
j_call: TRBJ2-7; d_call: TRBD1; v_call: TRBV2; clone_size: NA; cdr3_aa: CASSEASSGTGVKQYF; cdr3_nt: TGTGCCAGCAGTGAAGCCTCCTCCGGGACAGGGGTGAAGCAGTACTTC
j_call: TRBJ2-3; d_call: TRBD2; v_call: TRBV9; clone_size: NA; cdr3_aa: CASSAPGLAGGRPDTQYF; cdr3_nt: TGTGCCAGCAGCGCGCCGGGACTAGCGGGGGGACGGCCAGATACGCAGTATTTT
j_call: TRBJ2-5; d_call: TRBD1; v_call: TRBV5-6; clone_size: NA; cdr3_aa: CASSSVDRFQETQYF; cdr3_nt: TGTGCCAGCAGCTCCGTGGACAGGTTCCAAGAGACCCAGTACTTC
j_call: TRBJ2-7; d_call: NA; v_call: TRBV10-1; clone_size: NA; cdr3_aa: CASSRQDVSYEQYF; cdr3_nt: TGCGCCAGTAGCCGACAGGACGTATCCTACGAGCAGTACTTC
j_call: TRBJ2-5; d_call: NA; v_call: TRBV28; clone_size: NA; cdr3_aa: CASSFVRQQETQYF; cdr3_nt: TGTGCCAGCAGTTTCGTCCGACAGCAAGAGACCCAGTACTTC
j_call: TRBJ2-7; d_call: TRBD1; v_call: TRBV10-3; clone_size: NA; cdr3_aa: CATTDRALLEQYF; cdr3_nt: TGTGCCACGACAGACAGGGCCCTACTGGAGCAGTACTTC
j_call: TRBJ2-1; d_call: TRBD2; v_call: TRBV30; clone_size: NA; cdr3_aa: CAWKSTLAGGIYNEQFF; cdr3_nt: TGCGCCTGGAAATCGACGTTAGCGGGGGGAATTTACAATGAGCAGTTCTTC
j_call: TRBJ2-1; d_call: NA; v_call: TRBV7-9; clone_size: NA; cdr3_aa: CASSLAGAHNEQFF; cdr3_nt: TGTGCCAGCAGCTTGGCGGGGGCCCACAATGAGCAGTTCTTC
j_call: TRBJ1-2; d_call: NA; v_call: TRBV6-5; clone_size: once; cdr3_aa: CASSYSQGGYTF; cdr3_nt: TGTGCCAGCAGTTACTCACAGGGAGGCTACACCTTC
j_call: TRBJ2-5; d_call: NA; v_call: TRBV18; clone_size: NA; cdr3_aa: CASSPRGGGEETQYF; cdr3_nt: TGTGCCAGCTCACCAAGGGGCGGGGGCGAGGAGACCCAGTACTTC
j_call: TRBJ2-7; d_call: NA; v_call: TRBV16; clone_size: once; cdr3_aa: CASSRPGSSYEQYF; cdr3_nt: TGTGCCAGCAGCCGCCCGGGGTCCTCCTACGAGCAGTACTTC
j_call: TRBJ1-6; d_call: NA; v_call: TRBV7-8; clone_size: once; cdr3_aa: CASSLSPGGGRSPLHF; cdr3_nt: TGTGCCAGCAGCTTATCCCCTGGGGGGGGTCGGTCACCCCTCCACTTT
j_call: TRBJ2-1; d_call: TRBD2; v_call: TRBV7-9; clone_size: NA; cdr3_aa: CASIRNGLAGGNNEQFF; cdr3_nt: TGTGCCAGCATCCGCAATGGGCTAGCGGGGGGCAACAATGAGCAGTTCTTC
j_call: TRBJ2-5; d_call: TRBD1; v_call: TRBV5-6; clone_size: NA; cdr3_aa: CASSLTGLRETQYF; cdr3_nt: TGTGCCAGCAGCCTGACAGGGCTTCGGGAGACCCAGTACTTC
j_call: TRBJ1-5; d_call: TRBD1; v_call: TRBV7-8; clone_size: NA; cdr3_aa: CASSFDRGPNQPQHF; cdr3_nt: TGTGCCAGCAGCTTTGACAGGGGGCCTAATCAGCCCCAGCATTTT
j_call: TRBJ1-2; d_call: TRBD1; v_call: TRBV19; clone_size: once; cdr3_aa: CASSIRRTGYGYTF; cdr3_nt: TGTGCCAGTAGTATCCGTCGGACAGGGTATGGCTACACCTTC
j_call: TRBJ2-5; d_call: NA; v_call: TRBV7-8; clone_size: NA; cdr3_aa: CASSLSRQNSQETQYF; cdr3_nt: TGTGCCAGCAGCTTATCGCGACAAAATTCACAAGAGACCCAGTACTTC
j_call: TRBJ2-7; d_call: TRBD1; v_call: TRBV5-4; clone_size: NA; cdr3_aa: CAGGQGPYEQYF; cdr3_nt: TGTGCCGGAGGACAGGGGCCCTACGAGCAGTACTTC
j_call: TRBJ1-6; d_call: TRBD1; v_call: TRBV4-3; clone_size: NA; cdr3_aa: CASSQDGQGGSPLHF; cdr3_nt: TGCGCCAGCAGCCAAGATGGACAGGGTGGATCACCCCTCCACTTT
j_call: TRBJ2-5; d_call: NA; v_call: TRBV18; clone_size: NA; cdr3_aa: CASSPWTSQETQYF; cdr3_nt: TGTGCCAGCTCACCATGGACAAGTCAAGAGACCCAGTACTTC
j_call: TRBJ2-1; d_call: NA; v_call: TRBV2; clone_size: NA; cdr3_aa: CASKAGSYNEQFF; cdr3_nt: TGTGCCAGCAAGGCGGGATCCTACAATGAGCAGTTCTTC
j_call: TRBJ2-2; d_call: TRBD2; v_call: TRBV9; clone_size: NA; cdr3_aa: CASSVGGLAGGPGTGELFF; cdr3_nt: TGTGCCAGCAGCGTAGGGGGACTAGCGGGGGGGCCGGGCACCGGGGAGCTGTTTTTT
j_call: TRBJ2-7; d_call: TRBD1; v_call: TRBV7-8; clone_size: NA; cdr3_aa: CASSSEYRGNNEQYF; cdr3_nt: TGTGCCAGCAGCTCTGAATACAGGGGCAACAACGAGCAGTACTTC
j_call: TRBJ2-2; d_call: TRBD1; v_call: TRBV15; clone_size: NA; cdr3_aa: CATSGRDRYPGELFF; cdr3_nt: TGTGCCACCAGCGGCCGGGACAGGTACCCCGGGGAGCTGTTTTTT
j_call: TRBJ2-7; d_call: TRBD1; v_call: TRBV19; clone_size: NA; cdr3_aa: CASMGPDRGTYEQYF; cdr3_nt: TGTGCCAGTATGGGGCCCGACAGGGGGACCTACGAGCAGTACTTC
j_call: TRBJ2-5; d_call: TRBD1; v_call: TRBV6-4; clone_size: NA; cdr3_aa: CASSDSGDRGDETQYF; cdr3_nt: TGTGCCAGCAGTGACTCTGGGGACAGGGGTGACGAGACCCAGTACTTC
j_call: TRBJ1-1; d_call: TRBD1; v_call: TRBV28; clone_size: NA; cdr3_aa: CASSSITGQGFFGSDTEAFF; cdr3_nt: TGTGCCAGCTCATCAATCACGGGACAGGGTTTCTTCGGTAGCGACACTGAAGCTTTCTTT
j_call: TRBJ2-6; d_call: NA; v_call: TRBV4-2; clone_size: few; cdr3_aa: CASSQEIEGTDVLTF; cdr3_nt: TGTGCCAGCAGCCAAGAGATTGAGGGAACAGACGTCCTGACTTTC
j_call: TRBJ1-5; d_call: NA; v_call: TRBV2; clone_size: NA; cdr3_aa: CASSVSESWPQHF; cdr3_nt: TGTGCCAGCAGTGTTTCCGAGTCGTGGCCCCAGCATTTT